This entry features one TCR beta chain sequence. This clonotype appeared many times. Its antigen remains unidentified. No much larger clonotype is one base removed from it; base qualities were not supplied. Library method: PCR. Instrument on record: Illumina HiSeq 2500. To normalize quantification of the TCRbeta repertoire, the TCR libraries were built with molecular barcoding that relied on unique molecular identifiers. TCRdb passed the public sequencing reads through fastp at Q25 and MiXCR, retaining productive beta sequences. Records with the same CDR3 protein are collapsed into one entry carrying the most frequent genes and DNA. The sample profile shows 260,000 or so distinct CDR3 sequences; around 12% of them were found once. Roughly 2.8% of the sample goes to the ten largest clones. The sample is drawn from a study of T-cell reconstitution after alpha-beta-depleted transplantation in children (dated by TCRdb to the mid-2010s). For context, the study as a whole: Using TCR repertoire profiling, the study followed T-cell immune reconstitution in a quantitative way in children after TCRalphabeta/CD19-depleted allogeneic hematopoietic cell transplantation.

CDR1 MDHEN and CDR2 SYDVKM are derived from the germline V gene. The CDR3 runs 14 residues from the cysteine to the phenylalanine. Only the CDR3 part of the read is kept: 42 bases, read in frame from the first base. At the junction V is shortened by 5 bases and J by 5 bases, with 15 bases in between. The rearrangement joined TRBV28 to TRBJ2-5, with no reliable assignment of the D segment. Source: PBMCs from the stem cell graft donor, taken from the stem cell graft. The sequence was obtained from a human donor who donated a stem cell graft to a child with acute lymphoblastic leukemia. The CDR3 region reads CASSPLLGSETQYF. The base sequence is TGTGCCAGCAGTCCCCTTTTAGGGTCGGAGACCCAGTACTTC.